The 21 T cell receptor beta chains presented below share a single source sample, sequenced in a study of blood T cell repertoires in COVID-19. Produced via immunoSEQ multiplex PCR; TCRdb's table is partial and in-frame only. This sample has 110,000 or so clones; 85% to 90% occur once, and the top ten carry 4.6%. Sequencing was carried out using peripheral blood. These TCRs come from a woman aged 45-65 years with acute or convalescent COVID-19.

The chain links TRBV30 to TRBJ1-2; D unresolved. CDR3 length: 12 amino acids. Germline CDR1 is GTSNPN and CDR2 is SVGIG (reference sequence). Trimming shortened V by 2 bases and J by 2 bases, and 6 bases separated the two germline ends. The CDR3 DNA reads as TGTGCCTGGAGTCGCGAGAACTATGGCTACACCTTC. Amino acids: CAWSRENYGYTF.

The DNA for the CDR3 is TGTGCCAGCTCGGCACAGGGGCTTCGAGAAAATTCACCCCTCCACTTT. Translating gives CASSAQGLRENSPLHF. The chain links TRBV27 to TRBJ1-6; 7 nucleotides align to TRBD1. Germline V gene data show CDR1 as MNHEY and CDR2 as SMNVEV (reference sequence). This CDR3 has 16 amino acids. Trimming cost V 8 bases and J 7 bases; bases outside gene matches: 14.

The rearrangement uses TRBV9 and TRBJ1-2, with a tentative D call TRBD1 (5 bases). The V end lost 0 bases, the J end lost 6 bases, and 9 bases lay between the germline ends. CDR3 length equals 13 residues. The germline V gene has CDR1 SGDLS and CDR2 YYNGEE. CDR3 region: CASSVGGADGYTF. The CDR3 DNA sequence: TGTGCCAGCAGCGTAGGTGGGGCCGATGGCTACACCTTC. The whole variable domain, filled in from reference TRBV9 and TRBJ1-2, reads DSGVTQTPKHLITATGQRVTLRCSPRSGDLSVYWYQQSLDQGLQFLIQYYNGEERAKGNILERFSAQQFPDLHSELNLSSLELGDSALYFCASSVGGADGYTFGSGTRLTVV.

The CDR3 protein is CASSPPGLQGSPSSGNTIYF. CDR3 DNA sequence: TGTGCCAGCTCACCACCGGGGTTGCAGGGGAGCCCGAGCTCTGGAAACACCATATATTTT. V and J are TRBV18 and TRBJ1-3; possibly TRBD1 for D (6 bases). The CDR3 contains 20 residues. Germline loops: CDR1 KGHSH, CDR2 LQKENI. V was shortened by 0 bases and J by 0 bases, with 21 bases between the two germline ends.

The V gene is TRBV5-1, the J gene TRBJ2-2; perhaps TRBD2 as D (7 bases). This CDR3 is 15 amino acids long. Germline V gene lookup returns CDR1 SGHRS and CDR2 YFSETQ. Trimming removed 6 bases from V and 6 bases from J, with 18 bases in between. CDR3 region: CASTSLGGAAGELFF. In DNA, the CDR3 is TGCGCCAGCACCTCATTAGGGGGGGCCGCCGGGGAGCTGTTTTTT.

CDR3 DNA: TGTGCCAGCAGCCAAGTAGGGACAGGGAGGCACGAGCAGTACTTC. It encodes CASSQVGTGRHEQYF. The chain recombines TRBV3-1 (or the pseudogene TRBV3-2) with TRBJ2-7; 9 bases map to TRBD1. This CDR3 contains 15 residues. Per the germline V gene, CDR1 is LGHDT and CDR2 is YNNKEL (reference sequence). With V trimmed by 1 base and J by 5 bases, 6 bases remained unmatched.

The CDR3 coding sequence is TGTGCCAGCAGTTCAAGGGGGGGAGAGACCCAGTACTTC. Amino acid sequence: CASSSRGGETQYF. This sequence joins TRBV27 and TRBJ2-5, with D perhaps TRBD2 (7 bases). Trimming shortened V by 4 bases and J by 4 bases, and 10 bases separated the two germline ends. Germline V gene sequence: CDR1 MNHEY, CDR2 SMNVEV (reference sequence). This CDR3 has 13 amino acids.

The J gene is TRBJ1-2, the V gene TRBV19; D gene ambiguous. This CDR3 contains 16 residues. The V end lost 5 bases, the J end lost 4 bases, and 20 bases lay between the germline ends. Looked up from germline, CDR1 is LNHDA and CDR2 is SQIVND (reference sequence). As DNA, the CDR3 is TGTGCCAGTAGTGCAAGCTCCGGGGTACCGCTCTATGGCTACACCTTC. It codes for CASSASSGVPLYGYTF.

V usage is TRBV4-1 and J usage is TRBJ1-2; D is ambiguous. The germline gives CDR1 MGHRA, CDR2 YSYEKL. The CDR3 is 16 residues long. The V and J ends lost 0 bases and 3 bases respectively, with 14 bases between them. CDR3 region: CASSQDKNSWDYGYTF. The DNA for the CDR3 is TGCGCCAGCAGCCAAGATAAAAACAGTTGGGACTATGGCTACACCTTC.

The table lists this clone with a count of one. The chain couples TRBV10-3 to TRBJ2-7; TRBD1 agrees at 7 bases. The germline V gene encodes CDR1 ENHRY and CDR2 SYGVKD. There are 14 residues in the CDR3. Trimming took 10 bases from V and 1 from J; bases not matched to a gene: 10. CDR3 protein: CATTAAGGSYEQYF. The DNA for the CDR3 is TGTGCCACCACGGCGGCAGGGGGTTCCTACGAGCAGTACTTC.

The chain uses TRBV11-2 and TRBJ2-7; 9 bases align to TRBD1. V was pared by 4 bases and J by 0 bases, with 1 base of the junction left unmatched. The V gene's germline CDR1 is SGHAT and CDR2 FQNNGV. The CDR3 loop spans 14 amino acids. This chain's CDR3 is CASSWDRDSYEQYF. CDR3 bases: TGTGCCAGCAGCTGGGACAGGGACTCCTACGAGCAGTACTTC.

The chain links TRBV6-2 or TRBV6-3 to TRBJ1-1, with unresolved D. The germline V gene has CDR1 MNHEY and CDR2 SVGEGT. The CDR3 consists of 18 residues. Between the trimmed V and J ends, which lost 6 bases and 6 bases, there was a span of 29 bases. The CDR3 DNA sequence: TGTGCCAGCAGCCTCCCTATCAGTTTGGCCAGCGGGTTTGCTGAAGCTTTCTTT. This codes for CASSLPISLASGFAEAFF.

The chain is built from TRBV11-3 and TRBJ2-2; D perhaps matches TRBD1 (5 bases). The V and J ends lost 4 bases and 6 bases respectively, with 18 bases between them. Germline values: CDR1 SGHNT, CDR2 YENEEA. The CDR3 contains 16 residues. This CDR3 is CASSSQAGLTAGELFF. DNA of the CDR3: TGTGCCAGCAGCTCACAGGCCGGATTAACCGCCGGGGAGCTGTTTTTT.

The chain joins TRBV3-1 (or the pseudogene TRBV3-2) to TRBJ2-2; the match to TRBD1 covers 8 bases. Trimming removed 3 bases from V and 6 bases from J; junction bases left unmatched: 9. CDR3 length equals 16 residues. Germline CDR1 reads LGHDT; CDR2 reads YNNKEL (reference sequence). The CDR3 spells CASSQQDREVAGELFF. CDR3 DNA sequence: TGTGCCAGCAGCCAGCAGGACAGGGAGGTCGCCGGGGAGCTGTTTTTT.

The gene calls are TRBV7-3 and TRBJ2-7, with D possibly matching TRBD1 (7 bases). V gave up 2 bases and J gave up 6 bases, with 14 bases separating them. The CDR3 length is 14 residues. Germline V gene sequence: CDR1 SGHTA, CDR2 FQGTGA. The CDR3 is CASSLGGGGGEQYF. The CDR3 DNA sequence: TGTGCCAGCAGCTTAGGTGGAGGGGGCGGCGAGCAGTACTTC.

The CDR3 DNA sequence: TGTGCCAGCAGCTTTACAGGGGGGAATGGCTACACCTTC. Its translation is CASSFTGGNGYTF. The rearrangement links TRBV5-6 to TRBJ1-2; 8 positions match TRBD1. This CDR3 region has 13 residues. CDR1 SGHDT and CDR2 YYEEEE come from the germline V gene. Trimming removed 2 bases from V and 6 bases from J; junction bases left unmatched: 3.

The gene calls are TRBV6-6 and TRBJ1-1, with unresolved D. The CDR3 covers 14 residues. Trimming shortened V by 2 bases and J by 3 bases, and 10 bases separated the two germline ends. Germline CDR1 reads MNHNY; CDR2 reads SVGAGI (reference sequence). CDR3 protein: CASSYPPEDTEAFF. The CDR3 bases are TGTGCCAGCAGTTACCCACCAGAGGACACTGAAGCTTTCTTT.

V usage is TRBV11-2 and J usage is TRBJ1-4, with D maybe TRBD1 (5 bases). The CDR3 has 14 amino acids. Germline V lookup: CDR1 SGHAT, CDR2 FQNNGV. Trimming took off 6 bases at V and 8 bases at J, with 16 bases between the two ends. The chain's CDR3 is CASRSVQGQEKLFF. The CDR3 nucleotides are TGTGCCAGCAGAAGTGTTCAGGGTCAGGAAAAACTGTTTTTT.

This rearrangement joins TRBV5-6 to TRBJ1-1; D uncertain. The germline V gene has CDR1 SGHDT and CDR2 YYEEEE. V was cut by 2 bases and J by 10 bases, with 15 bases left in between. The CDR3 spans 13 residues. CDR3 in amino acids: CASSFQGSEVAFF. The CDR3 DNA sequence: TGTGCCAGCAGCTTTCAAGGAAGCGAAGTAGCTTTCTTT.

The rearrangement uses TRBV7-2 and TRBJ2-2; 8 nucleotides line up with TRBD2. The CDR3 sequence is 16 residues long. V lost 4 bases and J lost 6; bases outside the gene matches: 10. Per germline, CDR1 SGHTA and CDR2 FQGNSA. This chain's CDR3 is CASSSNSGGPSGELFF. DNA for the CDR3: TGTGCCAGCAGCTCAAATTCGGGGGGGCCCTCCGGGGAGCTGTTTTTT.

The chain combines TRBV28 with TRBJ1-5; 9 bases are a match to TRBD1. The germline V gene has CDR1 MDHEN and CDR2 SYDVKM. V was clipped by 2 bases and J by 7 bases; unmatched bases: 6. CDR3 length equals 15 residues. As DNA, the CDR3 is TGTGCCAGCAGTTTACTTGGACAGGGGCCGCAGCCCCAGCATTTT. Amino acid sequence: CASSLLGQGPQPQHF.